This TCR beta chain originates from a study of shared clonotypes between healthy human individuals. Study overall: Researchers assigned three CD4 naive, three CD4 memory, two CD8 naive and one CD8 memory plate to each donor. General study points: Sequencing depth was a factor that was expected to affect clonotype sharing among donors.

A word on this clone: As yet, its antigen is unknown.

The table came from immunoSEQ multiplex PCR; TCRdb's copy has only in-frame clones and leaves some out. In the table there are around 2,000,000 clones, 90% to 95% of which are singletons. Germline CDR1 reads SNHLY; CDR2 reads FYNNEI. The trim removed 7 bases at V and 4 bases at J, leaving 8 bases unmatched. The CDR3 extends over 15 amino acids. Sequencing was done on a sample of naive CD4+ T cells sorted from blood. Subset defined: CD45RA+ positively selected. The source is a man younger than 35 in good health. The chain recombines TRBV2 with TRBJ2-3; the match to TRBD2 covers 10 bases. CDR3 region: CASTILAGTADTQYF. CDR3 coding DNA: TGTGCCAGCACAATACTAGCGGGAACAGCAGATACGCAGTATTTT. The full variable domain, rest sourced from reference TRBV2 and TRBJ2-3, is EPEVTQTPSHQVTQMGQEVILRCVPISNHLYFYWYRQILGQKVEFLVSFYNNEISEKSEIFDDQFSVERPDGSNFTLKIRSTKLEDSAMYFCASTILAGTADTQYFGPGTRLTVL.